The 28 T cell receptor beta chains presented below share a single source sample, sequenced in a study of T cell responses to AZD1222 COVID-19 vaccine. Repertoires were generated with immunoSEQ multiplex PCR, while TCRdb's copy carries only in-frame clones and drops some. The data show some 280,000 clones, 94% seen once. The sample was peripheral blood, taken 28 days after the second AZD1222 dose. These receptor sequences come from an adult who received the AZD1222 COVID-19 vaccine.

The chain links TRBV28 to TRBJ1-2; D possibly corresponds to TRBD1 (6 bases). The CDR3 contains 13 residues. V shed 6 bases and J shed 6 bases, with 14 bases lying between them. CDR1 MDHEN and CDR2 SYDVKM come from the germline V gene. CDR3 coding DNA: TGTGCCAGCAGCCCCCAGGGGTACCATGGCTACACCTTC. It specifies CASSPQGYHGYTF.

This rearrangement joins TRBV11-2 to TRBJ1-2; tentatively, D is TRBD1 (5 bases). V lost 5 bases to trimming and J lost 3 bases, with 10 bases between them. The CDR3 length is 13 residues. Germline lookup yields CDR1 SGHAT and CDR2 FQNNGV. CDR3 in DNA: TGTGCCAGCAGCCGGGGCAGGGACTATGGCTACACCTTC. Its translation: CASSRGRDYGYTF.

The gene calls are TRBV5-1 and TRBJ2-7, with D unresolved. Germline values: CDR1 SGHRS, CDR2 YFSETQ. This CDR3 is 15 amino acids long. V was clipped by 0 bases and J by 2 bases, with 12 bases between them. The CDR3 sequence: CASSLVGQDPYEQYF. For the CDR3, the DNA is TGCGCCAGCAGCTTGGTTGGGCAGGACCCCTACGAGCAGTACTTC. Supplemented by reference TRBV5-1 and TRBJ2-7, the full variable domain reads KAGVTQTPRYLIKTRGQQVTLSCSPISGHRSVSWYQQTPGQGLQFLFEYFSETQRNKGNFPGRFSGRQFSNSRSEMNVSTLELGDSALYLCASSLVGQDPYEQYFGPGTRLTVT.

The CDR3 region has the DNA TGTGCCAGCAGCTTGGAGGTGAACTCACCCCTCCACTTT. Protein sequence: CASSLEVNSPLHF. The chain uses TRBV5-4 and TRBJ1-6; D gene unclear. The CDR3 runs 13 residues. The V end lost 0 bases, the J end lost 10 bases, and 8 bases lay between the germline ends. Germline V gives CDR1 SGHNT, CDR2 YYREEE (reference sequence).

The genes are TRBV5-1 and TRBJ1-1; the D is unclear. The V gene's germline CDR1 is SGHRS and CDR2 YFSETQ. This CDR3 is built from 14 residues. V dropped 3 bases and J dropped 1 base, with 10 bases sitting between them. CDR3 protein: CASSSALQNTEAFF. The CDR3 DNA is TGCGCCAGCAGCTCGGCCTTACAGAACACTGAAGCTTTCTTT.

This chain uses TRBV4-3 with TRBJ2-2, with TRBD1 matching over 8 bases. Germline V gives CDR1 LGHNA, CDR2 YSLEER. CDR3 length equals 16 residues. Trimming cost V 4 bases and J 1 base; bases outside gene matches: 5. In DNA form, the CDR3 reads TGCGCCAGCAGCCGGACAGGACAGGGGAACACCGGGGAGCTGTTTTTT. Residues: CASSRTGQGNTGELFF.

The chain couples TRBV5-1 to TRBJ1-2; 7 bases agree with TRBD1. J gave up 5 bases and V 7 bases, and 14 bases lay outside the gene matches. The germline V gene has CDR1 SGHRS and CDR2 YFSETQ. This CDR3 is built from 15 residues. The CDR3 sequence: CASGTGTAELYGYTF. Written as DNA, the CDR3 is TGCGCCAGCGGAACCGGGACAGCGGAGCTATATGGCTACACCTTC.

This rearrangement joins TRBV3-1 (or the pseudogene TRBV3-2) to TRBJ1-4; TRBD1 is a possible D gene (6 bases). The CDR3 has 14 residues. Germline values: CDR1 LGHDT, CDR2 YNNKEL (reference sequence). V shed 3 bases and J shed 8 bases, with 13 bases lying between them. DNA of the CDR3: TGTGCCAGCAGCCATCTGGGGGGCCAAGAAAAACTGTTTTTT. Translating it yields CASSHLGGQEKLFF.

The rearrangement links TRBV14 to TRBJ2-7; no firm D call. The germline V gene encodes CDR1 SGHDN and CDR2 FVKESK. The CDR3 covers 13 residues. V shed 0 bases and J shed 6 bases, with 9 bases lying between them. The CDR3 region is CASSQDRASEQYF. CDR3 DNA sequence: TGTGCCAGCAGCCAAGATCGGGCTAGCGAGCAGTACTTC. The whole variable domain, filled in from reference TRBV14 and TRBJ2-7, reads EAGVTQFPSHSVIEKGQTVTLRCDPISGHDNLYWYRRVMGKEIKFLLHFVKESKQDESGMPNNRFLAERTGGTYSTLKVQPAELEDSGVYFCASSQDRASEQYFGPGTRLTVT.

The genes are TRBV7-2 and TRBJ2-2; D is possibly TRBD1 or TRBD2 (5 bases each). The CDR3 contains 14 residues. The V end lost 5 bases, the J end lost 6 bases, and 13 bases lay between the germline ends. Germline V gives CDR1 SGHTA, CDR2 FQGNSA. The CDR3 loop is CASSPAWGPGELFF. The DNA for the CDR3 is TGTGCCAGCAGCCCCGCCTGGGGACCCGGGGAGCTGTTTTTT.

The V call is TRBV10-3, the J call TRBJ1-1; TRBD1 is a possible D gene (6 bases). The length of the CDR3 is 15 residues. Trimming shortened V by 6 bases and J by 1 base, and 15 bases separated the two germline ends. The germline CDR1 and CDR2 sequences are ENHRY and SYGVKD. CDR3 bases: TGTGCCATCAGGCCAAGTGGACAGAGGAACACTGAAGCTTTCTTT. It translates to CAIRPSGQRNTEAFF.

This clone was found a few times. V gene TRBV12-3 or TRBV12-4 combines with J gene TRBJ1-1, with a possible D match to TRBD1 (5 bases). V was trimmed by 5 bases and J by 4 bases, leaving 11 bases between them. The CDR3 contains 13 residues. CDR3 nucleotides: TGTGCCAGCAGTCCCCGGGGGAGCACTGAAGCTTTCTTT. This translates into CASSPRGSTEAFF.

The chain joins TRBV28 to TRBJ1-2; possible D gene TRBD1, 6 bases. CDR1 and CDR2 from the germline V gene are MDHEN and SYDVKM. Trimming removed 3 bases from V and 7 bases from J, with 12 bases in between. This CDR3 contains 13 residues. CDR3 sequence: CASSLGAGSGYTF. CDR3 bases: TGTGCCAGCAGTTTGGGGGCAGGGAGTGGCTACACCTTC.

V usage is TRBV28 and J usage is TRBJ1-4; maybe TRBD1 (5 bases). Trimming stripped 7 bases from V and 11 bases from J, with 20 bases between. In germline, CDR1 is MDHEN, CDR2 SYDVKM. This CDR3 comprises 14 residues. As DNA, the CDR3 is TGTGCCAGCAAGACCCCGGGGGGGGTGAGTAAACTGTTTTTT. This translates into CASKTPGGVSKLFF. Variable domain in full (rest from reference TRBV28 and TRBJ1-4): DVKVTQSSRYLVKRTGEKVFLECVQDMDHENMFWYRQDPGLGLRLIYFSYDVKMKEKGDIPEGYSVSREKKERFSLILESASTNQTSMYLCASKTPGGVSKLFFGSGTQLSVL.

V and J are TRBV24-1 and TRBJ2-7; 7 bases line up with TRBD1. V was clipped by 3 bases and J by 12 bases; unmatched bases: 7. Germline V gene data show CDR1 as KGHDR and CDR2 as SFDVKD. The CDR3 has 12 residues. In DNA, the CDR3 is TGTGCCACCAGTGATCAGACAGGGATCGGGTACTTC. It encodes CATSDQTGIGYF.

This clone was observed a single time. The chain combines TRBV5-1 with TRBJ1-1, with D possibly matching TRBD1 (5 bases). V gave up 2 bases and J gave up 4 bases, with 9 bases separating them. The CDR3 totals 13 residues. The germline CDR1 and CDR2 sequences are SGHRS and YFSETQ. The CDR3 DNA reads TGCGCCAGCAGCTTCCAGGGAGGCACTGAAGCTTTCTTT. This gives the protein CASSFQGGTEAFF.

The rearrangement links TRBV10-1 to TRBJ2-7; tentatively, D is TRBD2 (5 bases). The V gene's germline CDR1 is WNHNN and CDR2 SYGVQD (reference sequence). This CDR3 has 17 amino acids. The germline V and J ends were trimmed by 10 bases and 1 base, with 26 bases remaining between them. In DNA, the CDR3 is TGCGCCACTAGTCTTCGGGGAGAGCGGAGAACTTCCTACGAGCAGTACTTC. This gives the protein CATSLRGERRTSYEQYF.

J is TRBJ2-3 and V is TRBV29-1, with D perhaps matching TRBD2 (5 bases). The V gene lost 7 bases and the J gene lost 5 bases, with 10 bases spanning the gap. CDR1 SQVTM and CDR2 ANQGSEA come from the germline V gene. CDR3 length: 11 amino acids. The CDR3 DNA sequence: TGCAGCGCAACCGGAGGAGATACGCAGTATTTT. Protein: CSATGGDTQYF.

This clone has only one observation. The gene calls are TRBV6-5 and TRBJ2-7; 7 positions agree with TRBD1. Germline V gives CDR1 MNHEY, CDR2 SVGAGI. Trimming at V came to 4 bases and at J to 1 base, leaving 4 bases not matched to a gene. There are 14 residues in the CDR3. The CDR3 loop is CASSSRDRSYEQYF. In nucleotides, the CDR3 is TGTGCCAGCAGTTCCCGGGACAGATCCTACGAGCAGTACTTC.

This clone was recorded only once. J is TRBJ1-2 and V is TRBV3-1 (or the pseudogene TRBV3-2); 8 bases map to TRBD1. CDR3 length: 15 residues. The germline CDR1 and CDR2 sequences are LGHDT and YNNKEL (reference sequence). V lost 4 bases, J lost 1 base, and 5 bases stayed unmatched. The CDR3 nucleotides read TGTGCCAGCAGCCCCTTGGGACAGGTTAACTATGGCTACACCTTC. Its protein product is CASSPLGQVNYGYTF.

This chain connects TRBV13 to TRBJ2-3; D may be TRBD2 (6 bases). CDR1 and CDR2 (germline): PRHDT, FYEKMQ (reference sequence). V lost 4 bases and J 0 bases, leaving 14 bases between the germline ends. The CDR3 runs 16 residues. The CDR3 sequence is CASSSLRGASTDTQYF. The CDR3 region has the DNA TGTGCCAGCAGCTCCTTGCGGGGAGCAAGCACAGATACGCAGTATTTT.

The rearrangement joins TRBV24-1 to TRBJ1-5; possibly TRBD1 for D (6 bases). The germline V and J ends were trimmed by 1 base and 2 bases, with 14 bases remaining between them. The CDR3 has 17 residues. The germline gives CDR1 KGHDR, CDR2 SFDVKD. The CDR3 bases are TGTGCCACCAGTGATTTAGGCGGTGCAGGGGGCAATCAGCCCCAGCATTTT. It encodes CATSDLGGAGGNQPQHF.

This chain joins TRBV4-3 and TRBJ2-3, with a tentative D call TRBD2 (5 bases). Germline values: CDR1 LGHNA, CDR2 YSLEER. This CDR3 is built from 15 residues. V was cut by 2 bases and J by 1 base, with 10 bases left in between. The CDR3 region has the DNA TGCGCCAGCAGCCAACAGCGGACGGGCACAGATACGCAGTATTTT. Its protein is CASSQQRTGTDTQYF.

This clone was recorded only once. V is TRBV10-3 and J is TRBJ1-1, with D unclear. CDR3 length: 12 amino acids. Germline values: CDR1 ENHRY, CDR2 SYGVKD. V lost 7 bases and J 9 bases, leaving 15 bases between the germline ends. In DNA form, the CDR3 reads TGTGCCATCAATACGGACCCCGGCCAAGCTTTCTTT. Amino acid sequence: CAINTDPGQAFF.

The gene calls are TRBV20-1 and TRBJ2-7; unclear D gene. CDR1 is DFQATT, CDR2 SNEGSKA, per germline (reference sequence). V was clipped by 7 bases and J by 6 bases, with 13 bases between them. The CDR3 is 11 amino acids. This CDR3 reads CSVPSLGEQYF. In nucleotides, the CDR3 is TGCAGTGTTCCCTCCCTGGGCGAGCAGTACTTC.

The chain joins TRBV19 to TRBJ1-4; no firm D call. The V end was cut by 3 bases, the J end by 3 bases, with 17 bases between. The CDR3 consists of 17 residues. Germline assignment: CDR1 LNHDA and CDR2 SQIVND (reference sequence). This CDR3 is CASSIRGLRMSNEKLFF. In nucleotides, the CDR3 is TGTGCCAGTAGTATCCGGGGTCTTCGGATGTCTAATGAAAAACTGTTTTTT.

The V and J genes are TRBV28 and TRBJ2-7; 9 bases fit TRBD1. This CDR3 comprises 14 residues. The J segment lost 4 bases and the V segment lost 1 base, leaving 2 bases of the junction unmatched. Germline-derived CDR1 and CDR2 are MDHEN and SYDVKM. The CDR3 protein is CASSLLQGAYEQYF. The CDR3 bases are TGTGCCAGCAGTTTATTACAGGGGGCATACGAGCAGTACTTC.

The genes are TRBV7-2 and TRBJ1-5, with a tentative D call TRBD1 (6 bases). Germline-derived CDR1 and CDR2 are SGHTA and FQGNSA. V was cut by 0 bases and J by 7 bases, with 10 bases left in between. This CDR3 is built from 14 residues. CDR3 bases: TGTGCCAGCAGCTTAGCGGACAGCGGACAGCCCCAGCATTTT. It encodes CASSLADSGQPQHF.